This T cell receptor (beta chain) comes out of a study of glioma-infiltrating T cells. General observations from the study: Tissue-blood divergence was below expectation in non-neoplastic patients, above in gliomas.

J gave up 3 bases and V 5 bases, and 8 bases lay outside the gene matches. The CDR3 extends over 16 amino acids. CDR1 MNHEY and CDR2 SVGEGT come from the germline V gene. The iRepertoire nested amplicon-rescue multiplex PCR amplified TCR alpha and beta CDR3s from RNA. For one-step reverse transcription and amplification, roughly 85-450 ng of tissue mRNA or PBMC total RNA was used. TCRdb used MiXCR to reprocess the multiplex PCR reads, holding one entry per CDR3 protein. Among about 140,000 distinct CDR3 sequences, about two fifths were seen once, and the ten largest hold around 18%. Regarding this clonotype: The antigen remains unidentified.

The sequence was obtained from a human donor with low-grade glioma or glioblastoma, undergoing nonglioma brain surgery, or in good health (not recorded which). V and J are TRBV6-2 or TRBV6-3 and TRBJ1-5, with 9 bases fitting TRBD1. Sequenced: glioma tissue, nonneoplastic brain tissue, or PBMCs (not recorded which). CDR3 amino acids: CASSAGTGPFNQPQHF. For the CDR3, the DNA is TGTGCCAGCAGTGCCGGGACAGGGCCTTTCAATCAGCCCCAGCATTTT.